Listed below are T cell receptor beta chains from one sample, sequenced in a study of post-analysis software for immune sequencing data. TCRdb recomputed calls from the PCR reads with MiXCR, one row per CDR3 protein. This sample has fewer than 850,000 distinct CDR3 sequences, with 30% found just once. The sequenced sample consisted of blood. The receptors were gathered from a girl aged 10 to 17 with multiple sclerosis. Each CDR3 is given with its conserved first and last residue. Fields, in order: V gene, clone size, D gene, J gene, CDR3 protein. A D gene is named only where the DNA matches it firmly. Clone size is shown for a subset of rows, as once, few, many or a class of expanded clone.

V: TRBV2
size: once
D: TRBD1
J: TRBJ2-1
CDR3: CAGSADRDNEQFF

V: TRBV24-1
size: few
D: .
J: TRBJ2-1
CDR3: CATSEPGRNYNEQFF

V: TRBV20-1
size: few
D: TRBD1
J: TRBJ2-5
CDR3: CSARTGYQETQYF

V: TRBV5-5
size: .
D: .
J: TRBJ2-7
CDR3: CASSFEGASYEQYF

V: TRBV7-2
size: many
D: .
J: TRBJ2-4
CDR3: CASSLVGGRGGKNIQYF

V: TRBV10-3
size: .
D: TRBD1
J: TRBJ2-5
CDR3: CAISEGTGETLLQETQYF

V: TRBV20-1
size: .
D: TRBD2
J: TRBJ2-1
CDR3: CSLREQAYNEQFF

V: TRBV7-9
size: few
D: TRBD2
J: TRBJ2-5
CDR3: CASSLDPKTSDRETQYF

V: TRBV20-1
size: few
D: .
J: TRBJ2-1
CDR3: CSAREIVKGAYNEQFF

V: TRBV21-1
size: .
D: .
J: TRBJ2-7
CDR3: CASSKALENNFHEQYF

V: TRBV6-5
size: few
D: .
J: TRBJ2-1
CDR3: CASRNLGEQFF

V: TRBV7-2
size: .
D: TRBD1
J: TRBJ2-1
CDR3: CASSTHRDRGHHEQFF

V: TRBV5-1
size: many
D: TRBD2
J: TRBJ2-3
CDR3: CASSSGRLASDTQYF

V: TRBV7-2
size: many
D: TRBD2
J: TRBJ2-7
CDR3: CASSSQGLAAYSSYEQYF

V: TRBV6-1
size: .
D: .
J: TRBJ2-7
CDR3: CASSLGSVYGQYF

V: TRBV7-9
size: few
D: .
J: TRBJ2-5
CDR3: CASRAPGTPWEQYF

V: TRBV12-3/TRBV12-4
size: .
D: .
J: TRBJ2-4
CDR3: CASSLAGVVLQYF

V: TRBV4-1
size: .
D: .
J: TRBJ2-1
CDR3: CASSRWGEGVVDEQFF

V: TRBV4-2
size: .
D: .
J: TRBJ1-2
CDR3: CASSQDEMVGGYTF

V: TRBV4-3
size: .
D: .
J: TRBJ1-1
CDR3: CASSQERSGPRTGTEAFF

V: TRBV29-1
size: many
D: .
J: TRBJ2-7
CDR3: CSASSSYEQYF

V: TRBV9
size: .
D: TRBD2
J: .
CDR3: CAGSVGTSGYEQYF

V: TRBV18
size: .
D: .
J: TRBJ2-7
CDR3: CASSSEMEDPYEQYF

V: TRBV5-1
size: .
D: TRBD2
J: TRBJ2-1
CDR3: CASSLAGPSGVDEQFF

V: TRBV29-1
size: few
D: TRBD1
J: TRBJ1-2
CDR3: CSVATGQGAISGGYTF

V: TRBV28
size: few
D: TRBD1
J: TRBJ1-2
CDR3: CASRNWDRTYYGYTF

V: TRBV6-4
size: many
D: .
J: TRBJ2-1
CDR3: CASSETLQGVAFF

V: TRBV10-3
size: few
D: TRBD1
J: TRBJ1-1
CDR3: CAITRTGALNTEAFF

V: TRBV28
size: few
D: .
J: TRBJ2-7
CDR3: CASRGPPPGEQGKDYEQYF

V: TRBV24-1
size: once
D: TRBD1
J: .
CDR3: CATSGTGPETQYF

V: TRBV7-9
size: .
D: .
J: TRBJ2-7
CDR3: CASSWGQGTSYEQYF

V: TRBV7-2
size: many
D: TRBD2
J: TRBJ2-3
CDR3: CASSPRTSGNTDTQYF

V: TRBV4-1
size: .
D: .
J: TRBJ2-1
CDR3: CASSQDPGTDEQFF

V: TRBV27
size: .
D: .
J: TRBJ1-1
CDR3: CASNLTPQGNTEAFF

V: TRBV20-1
size: .
D: .
J: TRBJ1-2
CDR3: CSASFLAGYTF

V: TRBV7-6
size: many
D: .
J: TRBJ2-3
CDR3: CASSLEANTDTQYF

V: TRBV6-1
size: .
D: TRBD1
J: TRBJ2-2
CDR3: CASGTGDTGELFF

V: TRBV12-3/TRBV12-4
size: .
D: TRBD1
J: .
CDR3: CASRQTGQETQYF

V: TRBV7-2
size: .
D: TRBD1
J: TRBJ1-2
CDR3: CASSPGDSGYGYTF

V: TRBV12-3/TRBV12-4
size: .
D: .
J: TRBJ2-3
CDR3: CACSLRRPDTQYF

V: TRBV6-2/TRBV6-3
size: .
D: .
J: TRBJ2-1
CDR3: CASSYDRGLPYNEQFF

V: TRBV11-3
size: .
D: .
J: TRBJ2-1
CDR3: CASSSRPLNEQFF

V: TRBV20-1
size: .
D: .
J: TRBJ2-1
CDR3: CSVWGPGVNNEQFF

V: TRBV6-6
size: .
D: .
J: TRBJ2-3
CDR3: CASTESGTDTQYF

V: TRBV7-2
size: .
D: TRBD1
J: TRBJ1-5
CDR3: CASSLTGTGENQPQHF

V: TRBV29-1
size: .
D: .
J: TRBJ1-1
CDR3: CSVEVSDTEAFF

V: TRBV12-3/TRBV12-4
size: many
D: TRBD2
J: TRBJ2-1
CDR3: CASSFGLAGSEQFF

V: TRBV2
size: .
D: TRBD1
J: TRBJ1-5
CDR3: CASSVKGGVQPQHF

V: TRBV10-3
size: .
D: .
J: TRBJ2-1
CDR3: CAIRGDSPYEQFF